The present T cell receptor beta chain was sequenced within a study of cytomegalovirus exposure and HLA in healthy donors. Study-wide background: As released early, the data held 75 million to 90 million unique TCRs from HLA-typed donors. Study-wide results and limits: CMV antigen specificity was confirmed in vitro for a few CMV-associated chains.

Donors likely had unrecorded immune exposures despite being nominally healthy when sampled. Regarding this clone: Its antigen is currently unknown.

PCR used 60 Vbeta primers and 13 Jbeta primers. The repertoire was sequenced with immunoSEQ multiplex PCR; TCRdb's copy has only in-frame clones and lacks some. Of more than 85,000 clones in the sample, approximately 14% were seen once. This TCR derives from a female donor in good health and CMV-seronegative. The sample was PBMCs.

CDR3 amino acids: CAWRRDRYNEQFF. The CDR3 DNA follows: TGTGCCTGGAGGCGGGACCGCTACAATGAGCAGTTCTTC. The V gene is TRBV30, the J gene TRBJ2-1, with D possibly TRBD2 on 6 matching bases. This CDR3 region has 13 residues. Germline V CDR1 and CDR2: GTSNPN, SVGIG (reference sequence). Trimming removed 3 bases at V and 3 bases at J, with 9 bases between.